The T cell receptor beta chain described here comes from a study of cytomegalovirus exposure and HLA in healthy donors. Germline V lookup: CDR1 SGHTA, CDR2 FQGNSA. The CDR3 contains 15 residues. V was shortened by 1 base and J by 2 bases, with 11 bases between the two germline ends. Points on this clone: Its matching antigen is unknown.

Each donor was healthy, and each was a bone marrow donor. This PCR relied on a set of 60 Vbeta primers and 13 Jbeta primers. The table came from immunoSEQ multiplex PCR; TCRdb's copy has only in-frame clones and leaves some out. This table holds some 220,000 clones, approximately 90% found once. Study findings and constraints: CMV antigen specificity of a few CMV-associated chains was confirmed in vitro.

The clonotype comes from a woman younger than 35 in good health and CMV-seronegative. V usage is TRBV7-2 and J usage is TRBJ1-2, with D perhaps matching TRBD1 (6 bases). Sequenced: PBMCs. Here the CDR3 reads CASSLGRGANYGYTF. The CDR3 nucleotides are TGTGCCAGCAGCTTAGGTCGGGGGGCAAACTATGGCTACACCTTC.